The 30 T cell receptor beta chains presented below share a single source sample, sequenced in a study of metastatic and nonmetastatic thyroid tumors. TCRdb re-called clones via MiXCR from the PCR reads. This table has about 14,000 clones, 23% appearing once. No treatment had been given to any patient before thyroid surgery. The sample comprised blood. The receptors were sampled from a female donor with papillary thyroid cancer or a benign thyroid nodule (not recorded which). Some clones in this sample may be carry-over from other donors' samples.

This clone counts as medium-sized. This chain links TRBV28 with TRBJ1-1, with TRBD1 identical over 7 bases. The junction had 3 bases not matched to a gene; V was cut back by 4 bases and J by 7 bases. CDR3 length: 12 residues. Germline V gene sequence: CDR1 MDHEN, CDR2 SYDVKM. This CDR3 is CASSSDRDEAFF. The CDR3 DNA reads TGTGCCAGCAGTTCTGACAGGGATGAAGCTTTCTTT.

This clone was counted ten times or more. The chain links TRBV29-1 to TRBJ2-5; the D gene is possibly TRBD2 (5 bases). Germline V gives CDR1 SQVTM, CDR2 ANQGSEA. This CDR3 is built from 13 residues. V dropped 1 base and J dropped 1 base, with 7 bases sitting between them. The CDR3 region has the DNA TGCAGCGTTGAAGGGGAGCGCCAAGAGACCCAGTACTTC. Amino acid sequence: CSVEGERQETQYF.

In this sample, this clone turned up many times. A junction boundary mismatches the germline segment, possibly from a read error. The V gene is TRBV20-1, the J gene TRBJ1-4; TRBD1 aligns across 9 bases. Germline lookup yields CDR1 DFQATT and CDR2 SNEGSKA (reference sequence). This CDR3 region has 16 residues. The CDR3 is CSARPNTGTGNEKPFF. CDR3 coding DNA: TGCAGTGCTAGGCCCAATACCGGGACAGGGAACGAAAAACCGTTTTTT.

This clone showed up many times. The gene calls are TRBV24-1 and TRBJ2-3, with 8 positions matching TRBD2. V was clipped by 3 bases and J by 3 bases; unmatched bases: 4. This CDR3 region has 15 residues. Germline V lookup: CDR1 KGHDR, CDR2 SFDVKD. The CDR3 nucleotides read TGTGCCACCAGTGATCGGGGGGGCTCAACAGATACGCAGTATTTT. As protein: CATSDRGGSTDTQYF.

This clone occurred many times. Other nucleotide sequences from this sample produce the same CDR3. The chain couples TRBV7-9 to TRBJ1-4; 7 positions match TRBD1. The junction had 8 bases not matched to a gene; V was cut back by 5 bases and J by 5 bases. Germline V gives CDR1 SEHNR, CDR2 FQNEAQ (reference sequence). CDR3 length: 15 residues. The CDR3 sequence is CASSTGQANNEKLFF. The CDR3 DNA is TGTGCCAGCAGCACAGGACAGGCAAACAATGAAAAACTGTTTTTT. The full variable domain, with the rest looked up from reference TRBV7-9 and TRBJ1-4, is DTGVSQNPRHKITKRGQNVTFRCDPISEHNRLYWYRQTLGQGPEFLTYFQNEAQLEKSRLLSDRFSAERPKGSFSTLEIQRTEQGDSAMYLCASSTGQANNEKLFFGSGTQLSVL.

This clone was recorded at least ten times. This chain connects TRBV7-6 to TRBJ2-2; the match to TRBD2 covers 10 bases. Germline CDR1 reads SGHVS; CDR2 reads FNYEAQ. The CDR3 runs 17 residues. V shed 5 bases, J shed 0 bases, and the junction held 6 bases outside the gene matches. The CDR3 here is CASSRDTSGTNTGELFF. CDR3 coding DNA: TGTGCCAGCAGCCGTGATACTAGCGGGACGAACACCGGGGAGCTGTTTTTT.

As for this clone: A much larger clone is a single base away; this may be a read error. This chain joins TRBV11-3 and TRBJ2-5, with D maybe TRBD1 (5 bases). The ends were cut back, 3 bases at V and 3 bases at J, with 8 bases in the middle. Germline V lookup: CDR1 SGHNT, CDR2 YENEEA. The CDR3 runs to 13 residues. CDR3 loop: CASSLGRKETQYF. CDR3 DNA: TGTGCCAGCAGCTTGGGGCGTAAAGAGACCCAGTACTTC.

Many counts were recorded for this clone. This chain uses TRBV30 with TRBJ1-5; the D gene is possibly TRBD1 (5 bases). Germline V CDR1 and CDR2: GTSNPN, SVGIG (reference sequence). Deletions cut 2 bases from V and 0 bases from J, with 8 bases between. The length of the CDR3 is 14 residues. CDR3: CAWSSGYSNQPQHF. The CDR3 DNA reads TGTGCCTGGAGTTCAGGGTATAGCAATCAGCCCCAGCATTTT.

The chain combines TRBV7-9 with TRBJ1-1; 7 bases map to TRBD1. J was trimmed by 3 bases and V by 3 bases; bases with no gene match: 7. The CDR3 totals 15 residues. The V gene's germline CDR1 is SEHNR and CDR2 FQNEAQ (reference sequence). CDR3 in amino acids: CASSFNRGTDTEAFF. The CDR3 coding sequence is TGTGCCAGCAGCTTTAACAGGGGCACAGACACTGAAGCTTTCTTT.

This clone was detected only a few times. The genes are TRBV27 and TRBJ1-1; D remains ambiguous. The germline V gene has CDR1 MNHEY and CDR2 SMNVEV (reference sequence). The CDR3 is made up of 13 amino acids. V was pared by 5 bases and J by 0 bases, with 7 bases between. In DNA form, the CDR3 reads TGTGCCAGCAGTGACCGGGTGAACACTGAAGCTTTCTTT. Encoded protein: CASSDRVNTEAFF.

This clone was seen repeatedly, ten times or more. The V gene is TRBV3-1, the J gene TRBJ1-2; the D is unclear. CDR3 length: 12 amino acids. Between the trimmed V and J ends, which lost 4 bases and 2 bases, there was a span of 5 bases. Germline V gene lookup returns CDR1 LGHDT and CDR2 YNNKEL (reference sequence). In DNA, the CDR3 is TGTGCCAGCAGCCTCCGAAACTATGGCTACACCTTC. Translation gives CASSLRNYGYTF.

This clone showed up many times. The J gene is TRBJ2-3, the V gene TRBV3-1, with TRBD2 matching 7 bases. This CDR3 has 12 residues. With 4 bases clipped from V and 7 bases from J, the junction kept 2 bases outside the gene matches. Germline V gene sequence: CDR1 LGHDT, CDR2 YNNKEL (reference sequence). The CDR3 spells CASSRGGHTQYF. The DNA of the CDR3 is TGTGCCAGCAGCCGCGGGGGTCATACGCAGTATTTT.

This clone has a count of ten or more. Sequence at one end of the junction differs from germline and may be a read error. This chain connects TRBV7-7 to TRBJ1-1; D ambiguous. CDR1 SSHAT and CDR2 FNYEAQ come from the germline V gene (reference sequence). This CDR3 is built from 13 residues. DNA of the CDR3: TGTGCTAGCAGCTTAATGCTGAACACTGAAGCTTTCTTT. Its protein is CASSLMLNTEAFF.

By frequency in the sample, this clone is medium-sized. The sample contains more than one DNA sequence encoding this CDR3. The rearrangement links TRBV28 to TRBJ2-1; the D gene is possibly TRBD1 (6 bases). With 7 bases removed from V and 6 bases from J, the gap between germline ends came to 22 bases. The CDR3 runs 16 residues. CDR1 and CDR2 from the germline V gene are MDHEN and SYDVKM. The CDR3 sequence: CASTTPAGGHPNEQFF. Written as DNA, the CDR3 is TGTGCCAGCACCACCCCGGCTGGGGGCCACCCCAATGAGCAGTTCTTC.

By share of the sample, this clone is medium-sized. The chain recombines TRBV6-1 with TRBJ2-7; 7 bases agree with TRBD1. With 7 bases clipped from V and 3 bases from J, the junction kept 12 bases outside the gene matches. CDR3 length: 15 residues. Germline V CDR1 and CDR2: MNHNS, SASEGT. The CDR3 DNA reads TGTGCCAGCATCCCAGGGACAGCGGTTCACTACGAGCAGTACTTC. Amino acids: CASIPGTAVHYEQYF.

This clone counts as medium-sized. This sequence joins TRBV19 and TRBJ2-7; D gene unclear. The germline CDR1 and CDR2 sequences are LNHDA and SQIVND (reference sequence). The CDR3 spans 14 residues. Trimming removed 4 bases at V and 1 base at J, with 11 bases between. The CDR3: CASSRSIGSYEQYF. CDR3 nucleotides: TGTGCCAGTAGTAGGAGCATTGGTTCCTACGAGCAGTACTTC.

This clone was observed at least ten times. This chain joins TRBV20-1 and TRBJ2-5; 10 bases agree with TRBD2. Germline V gene sequence: CDR1 DFQATT, CDR2 SNEGSKA (reference sequence). This CDR3 contains 16 residues. Unmatched junction bases numbered 11, after V lost 3 bases and J lost 4 bases. The CDR3 region has the DNA TGCAGTGCTAGTGGGCTAGCGGGAGTCCGGGGAGAGACCCAGTACTTC. It translates to CSASGLAGVRGETQYF.

This clone was counted only a few times. The V gene is TRBV12-3 or TRBV12-4, the J gene TRBJ2-5; unclear D gene. V shed 5 bases and J shed 8 bases, with 12 bases lying between them. The CDR3 spans 12 residues. CDR3 protein: CASSPFWATQYF. In DNA, the CDR3 is TGTGCCAGCAGTCCCTTTTGGGCTACCCAGTACTTC.

This clone turned up a few times. This sequence joins TRBV29-1 and TRBJ1-1; 9 nucleotides agree with TRBD1. The CDR3 consists of 13 residues. From germline, CDR1 is SQVTM and CDR2 ANQGSEA. With V trimmed by 7 bases and J by 5 bases, 8 bases remained unmatched. CDR3 coding DNA: TGCAGCGACAGGGGGCAGGGACTGACTGAAGCTTTCTTT. It yields the protein CSDRGQGLTEAFF.

This clone is medium-sized by share. This sequence joins TRBV27 and TRBJ1-4; the match to TRBD1 covers 7 bases. Germline-derived CDR1 and CDR2 are MNHEY and SMNVEV (reference sequence). V lost 6 bases and J lost 0; bases outside the gene matches: 7. This CDR3 comprises 16 residues. CDR3 loop: CASRREGAATNEKLFF. Written as DNA, the CDR3 is TGTGCCAGCAGAAGAGAGGGGGCGGCAACTAATGAAAAACTGTTTTTT.

This clone has at least ten counts. In the same sample, other DNA sequences code for this CDR3. V and J are TRBV29-1 and TRBJ1-1, with D perhaps TRBD1 (5 bases). This CDR3 region has 12 residues. V lost 4 bases to trimming and J lost 4 bases, with 10 bases between them. CDR1 is SQVTM and CDR2 is ANQGSEA in the germline V gene. The CDR3 nucleotides read TGCAGCGTTGTTGGGGCGGGCACTGAAGCTTTCTTT. Its protein product is CSVVGAGTEAFF. Looking up the rest from reference TRBV29-1 and TRBJ1-1 gives the full variable domain: SAVISQKPSRDICQRGTSLTIQCQVDSQVTMMFWYRQQPGQSLTLIATANQGSEATYESGFVIDKFPISRPNLTFSTLTVSNMSPEDSSIYLCSVVGAGTEAFFGQGTRLTVV.

In this sample, this clone turned up many times. CDR3 sequence: CATSRSDRVQPQHF. The DNA of the CDR3 is TGTGCCACCAGCAGGTCCGACAGGGTGCAGCCCCAGCATTTT. The chain has TRBV15 and TRBJ1-5; 7 bases line up with TRBD1. Per germline, CDR1 LNHNV and CDR2 YYDKDF (reference sequence). CDR3 length: 14 residues. J gave up 7 bases and V 3 bases, and 6 bases lay outside the gene matches.

The sample holds many counts of this clone. This chain links TRBV10-3 with TRBJ2-2; D might be TRBD1 or TRBD2, each matching 6 bases. Trimming shortened V by 9 bases and J by 7 bases, and 15 bases separated the two germline ends. The CDR3 covers 13 residues. Germline CDR1 reads ENHRY; CDR2 reads SYGVKD. The CDR3 DNA reads TGTGCCATGTCGGGGGCCCCGATCGGGGAGCTGTTTTTT. Its protein product is CAMSGAPIGELFF.

This clone turned up a few times. A read error may be the cause here, since a much bigger clone is one base away. The rearrangement joins TRBV11-1 to TRBJ2-1, with 7 bases fitting TRBD2. The germline CDR1 and CDR2 sequences are SGHAT and FQDESV (reference sequence). The CDR3 has 18 amino acids. With V trimmed by 5 bases and J by 10 bases, 23 bases remained unmatched. As DNA, the CDR3 is TGTGCCAGCAGCCAGACCGCCGGGGTCCGGGGGGTAGAGGGGGAGCAGTTCTTC. This sequence encodes CASSQTAGVRGVEGEQFF.

V gene TRBV6-5 combines with J gene TRBJ2-5; perhaps TRBD1 as D (5 bases). CDR1 MNHEY and CDR2 SVGAGI come from the germline V gene. V was clipped by 7 bases and J by 2 bases, with 8 bases between them. The CDR3 extends over 12 amino acids. In DNA form, the CDR3 reads TGTGCCAGCATGGACATACAAGAGACCCAGTACTTC. It yields the protein CASMDIQETQYF.

The rearrangement joins TRBV11-3 to TRBJ1-5, with unresolved D. Germline CDR1 and CDR2: SGHNT and YENEEA. Trimming took off 0 bases at V and 10 bases at J, with 13 bases between the two ends. The CDR3 totals 14 residues. The CDR3 bases are TGTGCCAGCAGCTTAGAAGGGAGAGTAATTCCCCAGCATTTT. Translating gives CASSLEGRVIPQHF.

The sample holds many counts of this clone. The chain uses TRBV18 and TRBJ1-1; maybe TRBD1 (5 bases). The CDR3 covers 13 residues. Germline CDR1 reads KGHSH; CDR2 reads LQKENI. Between the trimmed V and J ends, which lost 4 bases and 0 bases, there was a span of 6 bases. In DNA, the CDR3 is TGTGCCAGCTCACAGGGGTTGAACACTGAAGCTTTCTTT. It encodes CASSQGLNTEAFF.

The chain couples TRBV28 to TRBJ1-6, with 8 bases aligning to TRBD1. Unmatched junction bases numbered 7, after V lost 5 bases and J lost 13 bases. Germline loops: CDR1 MDHEN, CDR2 SYDVKM. This CDR3 is 13 amino acids long. The CDR3 reads CASSGRDRRPLHF. For the CDR3, the DNA is TGTGCCAGCAGTGGACGGGACAGGCGGCCCCTCCACTTT.

At least ten counts were recorded for this clone. The rearrangement links TRBV5-6 to TRBJ1-1; TRBD1 might be the D (6 bases). Germline lookup yields CDR1 SGHDT and CDR2 YYEEEE. This CDR3 has 14 amino acids. V was trimmed by 2 bases and J by 1 base, leaving 9 bases between them. DNA of the CDR3: TGTGCCAGCAGCTTCCAGGGGCGGAACACTGAAGCTTTCTTT. Protein: CASSFQGRNTEAFF.

Ten or more counts support this clone. The V gene is TRBV9, the J gene TRBJ1-3, with a tentative D call TRBD1 (5 bases). Germline CDR1 reads SGDLS; CDR2 reads YYNGEE. V lost 4 bases to trimming and J lost 4 bases, with 18 bases between them. CDR3 length: 16 amino acids. The CDR3 bases are TGTGCCAGCAGCCACCCCCGAGGGGCCGAAGGAAACACCATATATTTT. This codes for CASSHPRGAEGNTIYF. Looking up the rest from reference TRBV9 and TRBJ1-3 gives the full variable domain: DSGVTQTPKHLITATGQRVTLRCSPRSGDLSVYWYQQSLDQGLQFLIQYYNGEERAKGNILERFSAQQFPDLHSELNLSSLELGDSALYFCASSHPRGAEGNTIYFGEGSWLTVV.